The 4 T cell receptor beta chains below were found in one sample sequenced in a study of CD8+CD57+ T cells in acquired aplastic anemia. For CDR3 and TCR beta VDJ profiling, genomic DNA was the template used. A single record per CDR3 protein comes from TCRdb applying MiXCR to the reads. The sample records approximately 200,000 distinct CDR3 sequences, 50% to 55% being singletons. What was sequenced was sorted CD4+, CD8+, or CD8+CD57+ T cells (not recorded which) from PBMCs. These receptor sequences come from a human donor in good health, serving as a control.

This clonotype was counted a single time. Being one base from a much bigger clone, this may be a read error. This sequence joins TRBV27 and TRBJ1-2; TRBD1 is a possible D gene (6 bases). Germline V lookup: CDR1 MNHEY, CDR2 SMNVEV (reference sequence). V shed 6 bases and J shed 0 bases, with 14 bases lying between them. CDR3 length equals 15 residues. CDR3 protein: CASRGRGASNYGYTF. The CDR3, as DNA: TGTGCCAGCAGGGGACGGGGGGCCTCTAACTATGGCTACACCTTC.

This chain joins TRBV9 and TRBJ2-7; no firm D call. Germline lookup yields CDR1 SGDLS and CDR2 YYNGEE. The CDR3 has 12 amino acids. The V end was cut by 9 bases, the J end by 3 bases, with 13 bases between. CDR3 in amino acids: CANPGGLYEQYF. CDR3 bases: TGTGCCAACCCCGGTGGCCTCTACGAGCAGTACTTC.

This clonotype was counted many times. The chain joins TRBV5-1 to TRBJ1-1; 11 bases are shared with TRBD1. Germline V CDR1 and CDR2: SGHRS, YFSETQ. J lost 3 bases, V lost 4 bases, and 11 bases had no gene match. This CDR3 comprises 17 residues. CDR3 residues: CASSPKGQGDKDTEAFF. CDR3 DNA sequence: TGCGCCAGCAGCCCTAAGGGACAGGGGGACAAGGACACTGAAGCTTTCTTT.

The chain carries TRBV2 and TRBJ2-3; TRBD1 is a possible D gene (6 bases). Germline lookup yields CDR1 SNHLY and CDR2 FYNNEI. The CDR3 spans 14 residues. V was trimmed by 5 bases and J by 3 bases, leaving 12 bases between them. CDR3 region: CASSYGQGTDTQYF. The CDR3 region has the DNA TGTGCCAGCAGTTACGGGCAGGGGACAGATACGCAGTATTTT.